This is a list of T cell receptor beta chains from one sample in a study of neurological immune-mediated disorders. MiXCR, run by TCRdb on the 5' RACE reads, gives a single entry per CDR3 protein. The sample has approximately 70,000 distinct CDR3 sequences; roughly 4.4% are singletons. The sample comprised PBMCs. Receptor source: a woman in her 70s with multiple sclerosis. The CDR3 runs from the conserved cysteine through the conserved F or W. The order of the fields is CDR3 protein, J gene, V gene.

CASSTDRGANYGYTF,TRBJ1-2,TRBV6-1
CSAPDRPGPNYGYTF,TRBJ1-2,TRBV20-1
CASSLFLGEQPQHF,TRBJ1-5,TRBV7-2
CASSLDRVREQYF,TRBJ2-7,TRBV7-2
CASCGRSSYNEQFF,TRBJ2-1,TRBV2
CASSLTGVNTEAFF,TRBJ1-1,TRBV7-2
CSAARGSSYEQYF,TRBJ2-7,TRBV29-1
CASSPSTSGGQETQYF,TRBJ2-5,TRBV12-3/TRBV12-4
CASSSGTVSGYTF,TRBJ1-2,TRBV7-8
CASSLGSGSAGTDTQYF,TRBJ2-3,TRBV7-2
CASSSLGGNQPQHF,TRBJ1-5,TRBV7-2
CASSLVGGVPNNEQFF,TRBJ2-1,TRBV5-1
CASSPTGRGAGELFF,TRBJ2-2,TRBV5-1
CASSQDGQGWSPLHF,TRBJ1-6,TRBV4-1
CASSQGIQRNTEAFF,TRBJ1-1,TRBV3-1
CAISESRGRGYGYTF,TRBJ1-2,TRBV10-3
CASSIDLSGTQYF,TRBJ2-5,TRBV5-1
CASSPPSREQYF,TRBJ2-7,TRBV7-7
CSVSGTGGKAYEQYF,TRBJ2-7,TRBV20-1
CASSQDPPDTQYF,TRBJ2-3,TRBV3-1
CSARSSGRSNEQFF,TRBJ2-1,TRBV20-1
CASSPPGVREQYF,TRBJ2-7,TRBV7-9
CASSDRSGRVNEQFF,TRBJ2-1,TRBV6-2/TRBV6-3
CAGASGQWNEQFF,TRBJ2-1,TRBV6-6
CASSLAWTKTEAFF,TRBJ1-1,TRBV5-1
CASSSTGTQEQFF,TRBJ2-1,TRBV7-9
CSGGLPNTEAFF,TRBJ1-1,TRBV29-1
CAWSDSGRHTGELFF,TRBJ2-2,TRBV30
CSVAEGWGTEAFF,TRBJ1-1,TRBV29-1
CASSISAGKETQYF,TRBJ2-5,TRBV19
CSARANRGLNQPQHF,TRBJ1-5,TRBV20-1
CASSIYGQGGNGYTF,TRBJ1-2,TRBV19